This T cell receptor beta chain is drawn from a study of blood T cell repertoires in COVID-19. As processed by the authors: The authors estimated nucleated cell counts from reference gene primer amplification. Data came from immunoSEQ multiplex PCR; TCRdb stores just in-frame clones and leaves some out. Clone size and V and J calls were adopted from that table, with D and trimming inferred from the DNA. Seen here are approximately 140,000 clones, 86% observed once, and the top ten hold under 2.5%. This clone was observed a single time. The CDR3 sequence is 15 residues long. With V trimmed by 10 bases and J by 5 bases, 15 bases remained unmatched. In germline, CDR1 is LNHDA, CDR2 SQIVND (reference sequence). Symptom resolution, clearance, or two negative PCRs marked donors in Cohort 3 as recovered.

This sequence was found in a woman aged 45-65 years who had recovered from COVID-19. The material sequenced was PBMCs or T cells enriched from blood (not recorded which). The chain combines TRBV19 with TRBJ2-5; 8 bases align to TRBD2. The CDR3 region has the DNA TGTGCCACCACACCGGTGGCTAGCGGGCCTGAGACCCAGTACTTC. Translation gives CATTPVASGPETQYF.